Reported below is one T cell receptor beta chain. The sample comes from a study of blood T cell repertoires in COVID-19. Turning to the study itself: Sites across the United States, Italy and Spain contributed samples from acute and convalescent COVID-19. The analysed material was cDNA or gDNA that came from T cells, B-cell-depleted T cells, or PBMCs.

In the original processing: Reference gene primer amplification yielded estimated nucleated cell counts. Data came from immunoSEQ multiplex PCR; TCRdb stores just in-frame clones and leaves some out. V, J and clone size are taken as reported in that table, and D and trimming were inferred from the DNA itself. Of approximately 100,000 clones in the sample, approximately 85% were seen once. The sequence came from a woman aged 55-75 years with acute or convalescent COVID-19. Sequencing used peripheral blood.

CDR3 sequence reads: CASGLGGTDTQYF. CDR3 DNA: TGTGCTAGTGGTTTGGGAGGCACAGATACGCAGTATTTT. The chain couples TRBV12-5 to TRBJ2-3; D not resolved. Germline CDR1 reads LGHNT; CDR2 reads FRNRAP. The CDR3 has 13 residues. V lost 1 base and J 1 base, leaving 3 bases between the germline ends. Filled out from reference TRBV12-5 and TRBJ2-3, the complete variable domain reads DARVTQTPRHKVTEMGQEVTMRCQPILGHNTVFWYRQTMMQGLELLAYFRNRAPLDDSGMPKDRFSAEMPDATLATLKIQPSEPRDSAVYFCASGLGGTDTQYFGPGTRLTVL.